These 22 T cell receptor beta chains came from one sample sequenced in a study of T cells in narcolepsy. Libraries were prepared by immunoSEQ multiplex PCR; TCRdb keeps only in-frame clonotypes and omits some of them. The sample lists around 35,000 clones, around four fifths seen once, with roughly 2.6% in the top ten. Material for sequencing was CD45RA- memory CD4+ T cells from PBMCs. These receptors were collected from a human donor with narcolepsy.

The CDR3 nucleotides are TGTGCCAGCACCATCACGCGGGGGGGTGGCTACACCTTC. It translates to CASTITRGGGYTF. The chain recombines TRBV5-6 with TRBJ1-2; possible D gene TRBD1, 5 bases. CDR3 length equals 13 residues. Trimming stripped 6 bases from V and 7 bases from J, with 16 bases between. Germline loops: CDR1 SGHDT, CDR2 YYEEEE.

This clone was detected once. This rearrangement joins TRBV6-5 to TRBJ2-5; 9 bases align to TRBD2. Germline CDR1 is MNHEY and CDR2 is SVGAGI. The CDR3 consists of 15 residues. The ends lost 2 bases at V and 5 bases at J; junction bases unmatched: 6. This CDR3 reads CASSYPRGGRETQYF. The CDR3 nucleotides read TGTGCCAGCAGTTACCCGCGGGGGGGCCGGGAGACCCAGTACTTC.

The CDR3 here is CATSMWQQSPQHF. The CDR3 nucleotides read TGTGCCACCAGCATGTGGCAGCAGTCGCCCCAGCATTTT. The J gene is TRBJ1-5, the V gene TRBV15; D is uncertain. V was shortened by 4 bases and J by 9 bases, with 13 bases between the two germline ends. CDR3 length: 13 amino acids. Germline CDR1 LNHNV, CDR2 YYDKDF (reference sequence).

The chain carries TRBV19 and TRBJ2-7; TRBD2 aligns across 12 bases. Per germline, CDR1 LNHDA and CDR2 SQIVND (reference sequence). The V segment lost 6 bases and the J segment 4 bases; nucleotides outside the gene matches: 7. The CDR3 is 15 residues long. As DNA, the CDR3 is TGTGCCAGTAGCGGAGAGACTAGCGGGAGTTACGAGCAGTACTTC. Translating it yields CASSGETSGSYEQYF.

The V gene is TRBV5-1, the J gene TRBJ2-7; 7 bases line up with TRBD2. With V trimmed by 4 bases and J by 5 bases, 12 bases remained unmatched. The germline CDR1 and CDR2 sequences are SGHRS and YFSETQ. This CDR3 is 15 amino acids long. CDR3 DNA sequence: TGCGCCAGCAGCGGGGCGACTAGCATGCTCCACGAGCAGTACTTC. Residues: CASSGATSMLHEQYF.

This sequence joins TRBV28 and TRBJ1-2, with 8 bases fitting TRBD1. The CDR3 has 14 residues. J was trimmed by 4 bases and V by 5 bases; bases with no gene match: 6. Germline V gives CDR1 MDHEN, CDR2 SYDVKM. CDR3: CASSPRQGTYGYTF. The CDR3 bases are TGTGCCAGCAGTCCCCGACAGGGGACCTATGGCTACACCTTC.

V is TRBV7-3 and J is TRBJ2-1, with D possibly TRBD1 on 6 matching bases. This CDR3 has 15 residues. The V and J ends lost 4 bases and 1 base respectively, with 11 bases between them. Germline loops: CDR1 SGHTA, CDR2 FQGTGA. The CDR3 nucleotides are TGTGCCAGCAGCTCTACAGGGTCTTCCTACAATGAGCAGTTCTTC. Encoded protein: CASSSTGSSYNEQFF.

For the CDR3, the DNA is TGTGCCAGCAGTATCGCCGGGACAGGGGGTCAGCCCCAGCATTTT. This gives the protein CASSIAGTGGQPQHF. The V gene is TRBV28, the J gene TRBJ1-5; 11 bases are a match to TRBD1. V lost 5 bases, J lost 6 bases, and 6 bases stayed unmatched. Germline values: CDR1 MDHEN, CDR2 SYDVKM. The CDR3 spans 15 residues.

This chain connects TRBV21-1 to TRBJ2-3; TRBD2 was called by the table and not checked on the DNA. TRBV21-1 is noted as a pseudogene. The CDR3 runs 16 residues. The DNA of the CDR3 is TGTGCCAGCAGCTCACAGACTAGTCGGGGCACAGATACGCAGTATTTT. As protein: CASSSQTSRGTDTQYF.

The chain is built from TRBV7-9 and TRBJ2-5, with a weak D call TRBD2 (5 bases). The end of the DNA is better explained by TRBJ2-7, so the J call may be wrong. The CDR3 is made up of 14 amino acids. Germline CDR1 is SEHNR and CDR2 is FQNEAQ (reference sequence). CDR3 region: CASSPRNGNYEQYF. In DNA form, the CDR3 reads TGTGCCAGCAGCCCAAGGAACGGGAACTACGAGCAGTACTTC.

The rearrangement joins TRBV28 to TRBJ2-7; D ambiguous. V gave up 6 bases and J gave up 2 bases, with 14 bases separating them. CDR3 length equals 14 residues. Germline CDR1 is MDHEN and CDR2 is SYDVKM. CDR3 region: CASRQRLGTYEQYF. As DNA, the CDR3 is TGTGCCAGCAGGCAAAGGCTGGGAACCTACGAGCAGTACTTC.

J is TRBJ2-7 and V is TRBV7-9, with D possibly matching TRBD1 (7 bases). V was shortened by 1 base and J by 3 bases, with 13 bases between the two germline ends. The CDR3 length is 15 residues. In germline, CDR1 is SEHNR, CDR2 FQNEAQ (reference sequence). CDR3 bases: TGTGCCAGCAGCTTAGACCAGGGGGGTTACTACGAGCAGTACTTC. It is translated as CASSLDQGGYYEQYF.

This chain connects TRBV6-5 to TRBJ2-1; 13 nucleotides line up with TRBD2. V lost 4 bases to trimming and J lost 7 bases; unmatched junction nucleotides: 7. Germline V gives CDR1 MNHEY, CDR2 SVGAGI. There are 16 residues in the CDR3. The CDR3 DNA reads TGTGCCAGCAGTTTTGGACTAGCGGGAGTGGGAAATGAGCAGTTCTTC. As protein: CASSFGLAGVGNEQFF.

The V gene is TRBV19, the J gene TRBJ1-2; a weak D match, TRBD1 (6 bases). The CDR3 length is 15 residues. With 3 bases removed from V and 4 bases from J, the gap between germline ends came to 15 bases. The germline V gene encodes CDR1 LNHDA and CDR2 SQIVND (reference sequence). The CDR3 loop is CASSMRGAVPYGYTF. CDR3 DNA sequence: TGTGCCAGTAGTATGAGGGGGGCTGTACCCTATGGCTACACCTTC.

This chain links TRBV28 with TRBJ2-2; TRBD1 matches at 8 bases. The CDR3 runs to 16 residues. V dropped 5 bases and J dropped 5; count of bases not matched to a gene: 10. Germline-derived CDR1 and CDR2 are MDHEN and SYDVKM. CDR3 sequence (DNA): TGTGCCAGCAGTGCGTTGAGGACAGGGATTACCGGGGAGCTGTTTTTT. It yields the protein CASSALRTGITGELFF. The whole variable domain, remainder taken from reference TRBV28 and TRBJ2-2, is DVKVTQSSRYLVKRTGEKVFLECVQDMDHENMFWYRQDPGLGLRLIYFSYDVKMKEKGDIPEGYSVSREKKERFSLILESASTNQTSMYLCASSALRTGITGELFFGEGSRLTVL.

J is TRBJ1-1 and V is TRBV28; no reliable D call. The V end was cut by 5 bases, the J end by 0 bases, with 10 bases between. This CDR3 has 14 amino acids. Germline V gives CDR1 MDHEN, CDR2 SYDVKM. CDR3 residues: CASSTNIMNTEAFF. The CDR3 DNA reads TGTGCCAGCAGTACAAACATAATGAACACTGAAGCTTTCTTT.

The chain joins TRBV7-7 to TRBJ2-3; 8 nucleotides agree with TRBD2. The CDR3 contains 15 residues. Germline CDR1 reads SSHAT; CDR2 reads FNYEAQ (reference sequence). Trimming removed 5 bases from V and 4 bases from J; junction bases left unmatched: 8. CDR3 protein: CASSPSGSKSDTQYF. The CDR3 DNA follows: TGTGCCAGCAGCCCCAGCGGGAGCAAGTCAGATACGCAGTATTTT.

This clone was detected only a few times. The chain uses TRBV4-1 and TRBJ2-5; D is perhaps TRBD2 (7 bases). The CDR3 contains 14 residues. V was cut by 3 bases and J by 5 bases, with 13 bases left in between. The germline CDR1 and CDR2 sequences are MGHRA and YSYEKL. The CDR3, as DNA: TGCGCCAGCAGCCAGGGGGGGGGCATTGAGACCCAGTACTTC. It is translated as CASSQGGGIETQYF.

The chain carries TRBV6-5 and TRBJ2-3, with D possibly called TRBD1 or TRBD2 (6 bases each). This CDR3 region has 15 residues. V lost 0 bases and J 4 bases, leaving 11 bases between the germline ends. Per the germline V gene, CDR1 is MNHEY and CDR2 is SVGAGI. CDR3 sequence reads: CASSYSSGEADTQYF. DNA for the CDR3: TGTGCCAGCAGTTACTCGTCAGGGGAGGCAGATACGCAGTATTTT.

This sequence joins TRBV11-2 and TRBJ1-2; TRBD1 matches 7 bases. From germline, CDR1 is SGHAT and CDR2 FQNNGV. The length of the CDR3 is 14 residues. The ends lost 5 bases at V and 5 bases at J; junction bases unmatched: 8. Here the CDR3 DNA reads TGTGCCAGCAGCCCGGACAGGTCAGGGTATGGCTACACCTTC. It codes for CASSPDRSGYGYTF.

CDR3 protein: CAWKGANTDTQYF. The CDR3 DNA reads TGTGCCTGGAAGGGGGCGAACACAGATACGCAGTATTTT. The rearrangement uses TRBV30 and TRBJ2-3; 7 positions match TRBD1. The V segment lost 4 bases and the J segment 2 bases; nucleotides outside the gene matches: 3. In germline, CDR1 is GTSNPN, CDR2 SVGIG (reference sequence). There are 13 residues in the CDR3.

The J gene is TRBJ1-1, the V gene TRBV6-5; 9 bases agree with TRBD1. The CDR3 length is 15 residues. The germline V gene encodes CDR1 MNHEY and CDR2 SVGAGI. V was clipped by 5 bases and J by 3 bases; unmatched bases: 7. Written as DNA, the CDR3 is TGTGCCAGCAGTAGGACAGGGGCTAAGTACACTGAAGCTTTCTTT. Its protein is CASSRTGAKYTEAFF.